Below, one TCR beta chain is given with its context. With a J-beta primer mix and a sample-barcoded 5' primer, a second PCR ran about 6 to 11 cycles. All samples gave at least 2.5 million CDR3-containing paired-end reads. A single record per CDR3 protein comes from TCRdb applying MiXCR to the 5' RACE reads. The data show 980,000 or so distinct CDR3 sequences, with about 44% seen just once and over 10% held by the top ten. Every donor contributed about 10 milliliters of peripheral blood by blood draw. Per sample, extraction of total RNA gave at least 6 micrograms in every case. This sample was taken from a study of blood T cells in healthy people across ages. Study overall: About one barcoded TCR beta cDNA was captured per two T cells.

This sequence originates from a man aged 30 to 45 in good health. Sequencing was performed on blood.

CDR3: CATSRDLGGSVEQYF. As DNA, the CDR3 is TGTGCCACCAGCAGAGATCTAGGGGGGTCGGTCGAGCAGTACTTC. V and J are TRBV15 and TRBJ2-7; D may correspond to TRBD1 or TRBD2 (6 bases each). Trimming pared 0 bases from V and 6 bases from J, leaving 15 bases between. Germline loops: CDR1 LNHNV, CDR2 YYDKDF (reference sequence). This CDR3 region has 15 residues.